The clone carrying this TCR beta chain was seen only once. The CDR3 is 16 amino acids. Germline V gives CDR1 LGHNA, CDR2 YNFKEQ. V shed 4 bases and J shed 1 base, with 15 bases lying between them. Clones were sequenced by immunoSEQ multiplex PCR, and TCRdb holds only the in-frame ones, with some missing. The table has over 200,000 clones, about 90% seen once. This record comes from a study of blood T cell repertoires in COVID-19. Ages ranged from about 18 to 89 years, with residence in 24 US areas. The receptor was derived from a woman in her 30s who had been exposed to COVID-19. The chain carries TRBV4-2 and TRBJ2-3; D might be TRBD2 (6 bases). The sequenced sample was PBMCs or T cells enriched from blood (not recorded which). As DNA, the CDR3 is TGTGCCAGCAGCCCATTCCGAAGGAGGGGCACAGATACGCAGTATTTT. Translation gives CASSPFRRRGTDTQYF.